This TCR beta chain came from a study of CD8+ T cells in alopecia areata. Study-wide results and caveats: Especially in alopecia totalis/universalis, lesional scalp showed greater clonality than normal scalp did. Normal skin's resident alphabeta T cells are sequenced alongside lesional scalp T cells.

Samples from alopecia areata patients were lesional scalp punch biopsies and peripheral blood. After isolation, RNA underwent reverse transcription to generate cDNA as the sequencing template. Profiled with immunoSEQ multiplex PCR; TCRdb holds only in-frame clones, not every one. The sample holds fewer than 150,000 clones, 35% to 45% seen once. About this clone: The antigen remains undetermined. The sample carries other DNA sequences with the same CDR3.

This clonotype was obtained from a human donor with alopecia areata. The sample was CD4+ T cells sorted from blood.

The CDR3 DNA sequence: TGCGCCAGCAGCACCGGACAGGGAGAGACCCAGTACTTC. This gives the protein CASSTGQGETQYF. V usage is TRBV5-1 and J usage is TRBJ2-5; TRBD1 aligns across 8 bases. Trimming cost V 4 bases and J 4 bases; bases outside gene matches: 3. The CDR3 is 13 residues long. Germline lookup yields CDR1 SGHRS and CDR2 YFSETQ.